The text below deals with one TCR beta chain. The antigen it binds to is not known. Its ends do not fully match the called genes, so a read error is possible. For sequencing, an Illumina HiSeq 2500 was employed. Quantitative 5'-RACE with molecular barcodes was the method used to prepare the TCR beta libraries. The source study handled its data this way. Disease-linked TCR variants were identified with a new computational method built on a probabilistic model of VDJ rearrangement. The raw public data were reprocessed by TCRdb itself: fastp quality trimming at Q25, MiXCR clonotype calling, in-frame beta chains only. CDR3 protein sequences are deduplicated, and each keeps its most common genes and DNA. The authors' filters were not applied to this entry. Across this sample there are approximately 500,000 distinct CDR3 sequences, with 9.5% to 15% seen only once. Jointly, the top ten make up 6.8% of the sample.

This specimen comes from a study of CD8 T cells in ankylosing spondylitis (dated by TCRdb to the late 2010s). In the study overall: To find TCR variants linked to disease, the study profiled T cell receptor beta repertoires in ankylosing spondylitis patients and healthy donors. Peripheral blood samples were taken, and synovial fluid was additionally collected from ankylosing spondylitis patients. The full study cohort comprised 20 to 30 ankylosing spondylitis patients and approximately 100 healthy donors. Points the paper makes about the study in general: The disease-linked clones were reported to be significantly enriched in matched synovial fluid samples from ankylosing spondylitis patients. Blood from ankylosing spondylitis patients appeared to be characterized by a TCR beta motif made up of seven or eight highly homologous amino acid variants. Some motif variants had previously been reported in the synovial fluid and blood of reactive arthritis patients, which suggests shared mechanisms of disease initiation. A CD8+ phenotype was shown by the disease-linked clones, which were found at relatively low frequencies in peripheral blood.

The germline V gene provides CDR1 MGHRA and CDR2 YSYEKL. The CDR3 runs 14 residues from the cysteine to the phenylalanine. The only DNA kept is the CDR3, 42 bases in frame from the first base. The specimen sequenced was blood, either unsorted or a sorted T cell fraction (not recorded which). This TCR came from a male donor with ankylosing spondylitis. This chain is built from TRBV4-1 and TRBJ2-3; TRBD2 might be the D gene, on 6 matching bases. CDR3 sequence: CASSQLEGGTEALF. The base sequence is TGCGCCAGCAGCCAACTCGAAGGAGGGACGGAGGCCTTGTTT.